What follows are 9 T cell receptor beta chains derived from one specimen sequenced in a study of T cell responses to AZD1222 COVID-19 vaccine. Profiling relied on immunoSEQ multiplex PCR, and the TCRdb table lists in-frame clones only, not all of them. The sample carries fewer than 110,000 clones, approximately 90% recorded once. Sequencing was performed on peripheral blood, taken on day 0 of AZD1222 vaccination. The receptors were sampled from an adult in good health.

The CDR3 loop is CASSFHLNTEAFF. The CDR3, as DNA: TGCGCCAGCAGTTTTCACCTGAACACTGAAGCTTTCTTT. The V call is TRBV23-1, the J call TRBJ1-1; D gene uncertain. TRBV23-1 is sorted into the ORF group, with uncertain function. The CDR3 is 13 residues long. V shed 5 bases and J shed 0 bases, with 7 bases lying between them.

The V call is TRBV5-1, the J call TRBJ1-2; 10 nucleotides match TRBD1. J gave up 3 bases and V 4 bases, and 9 bases lay outside the gene matches. The CDR3 is 16 residues long. From germline, CDR1 is SGHRS and CDR2 YFSETQ. CDR3 loop: CASSKGSGTGDYGYTF. The CDR3 DNA sequence: TGCGCCAGCAGCAAAGGAAGCGGGACAGGGGACTATGGCTACACCTTC.

This clone was recorded once. V gene TRBV6-5 combines with J gene TRBJ2-7; TRBD1 aligns across 11 bases. The germline V gene has CDR1 MNHEY and CDR2 SVGAGI. Germline trimming cut 6 bases from V and 12 bases from J; bases unmatched to any gene: 13. The CDR3 is made up of 14 amino acids. The CDR3 loop reads CASSRGQGAIPLYF. CDR3 in DNA: TGTGCCAGCAGCCGCGGACAGGGGGCCATCCCGTTGTACTTC.

This chain connects TRBV6-5 to TRBJ2-5; the match to TRBD1 covers 9 bases. CDR1 MNHEY and CDR2 SVGAGI come from the germline V gene. V trimming: 2 bases; J trimming: 3 bases; junction bases outside the gene matches: 7. The CDR3 sequence is 16 residues long. CDR3 loop: CASSYAGWTGEETQYF. For the CDR3, the DNA is TGTGCCAGCAGTTACGCCGGCTGGACAGGGGAAGAGACCCAGTACTTC.

This chain uses TRBV27 with TRBJ1-6; no firm D call. This CDR3 has 15 residues. In germline, CDR1 is MNHEY, CDR2 SMNVEV (reference sequence). Deletions cut 5 bases from V and 0 bases from J, with 8 bases between. Here the CDR3 DNA reads TGTGCCAGCAGTCAGAGAAGCTCCTATAATTCACCCCTCCACTTT. Protein sequence: CASSQRSSYNSPLHF.

The rearrangement uses TRBV5-1 and TRBJ2-2, with 7 positions matching TRBD1. This CDR3 spans 15 amino acids. In germline, CDR1 is SGHRS, CDR2 YFSETQ. Germline trimming cut 5 bases from V and 0 bases from J; bases unmatched to any gene: 4. The CDR3 reads CASRGQFANTGELFF. CDR3 nucleotide sequence: TGCGCCAGCAGGGGACAGTTCGCGAACACCGGGGAGCTGTTTTTT.

The V and J genes are TRBV6-5 and TRBJ1-5; D is unclear. CDR3 length: 14 amino acids. The germline V gene encodes CDR1 MNHEY and CDR2 SVGAGI. V was trimmed by 10 bases and J by 11 bases, leaving 24 bases between them. The CDR3 bases are TGTGCCACTCGGAGAGCCTGGTCGGATAGATCCCAGCATTTT. It is translated as CATRRAWSDRSQHF.

The genes are TRBV18 and TRBJ2-3; TRBD1 is a possible D gene (6 bases). V lost 3 bases, J lost 5 bases, and 24 bases lay in between. The CDR3 sequence is 18 residues long. Germline CDR1 is KGHSH and CDR2 is LQKENI. CDR3 nucleotide sequence: TGTGCCAGCTCACCGGGGGCTTCACCATCCTCGACTGGAGATACGCAGTATTTT. It yields the protein CASSPGASPSSTGDTQYF.

V gene TRBV28 combines with J gene TRBJ1-1; D possibly corresponds to TRBD1 (5 bases). Germline V gene data show CDR1 as MDHEN and CDR2 as SYDVKM. V lost 9 bases, J lost 6 bases, and 8 bases lay in between. This CDR3 comprises 10 residues. The CDR3 DNA reads as TGTGCCAGTGGACAACCTGAAGCTTTCTTT. This sequence encodes CASGQPEAFF.